This T cell receptor beta chain was identified in a study of identical twins. TCRdb re-called the 5' RACE reads through MiXCR, storing one row per CDR3 protein. The table lists just under 650,000 distinct CDR3 sequences, 7.1% of them singletons, with 1.6% in the top ten. The table lists this clonotype with a few counts. CDR1 is ENHRY and CDR2 is SYGVKD in the germline V gene. This CDR3 spans 14 amino acids. Trimming stripped 5 bases from V and 4 bases from J, with 11 bases between. The data also belong to a second study, concerning yellow fever vaccine responses in identical twins.

The gene calls are TRBV10-3 and TRBJ2-2; D might be TRBD2 (6 bases). This sequence was found in a woman younger than 35 in good health. Sequenced material: PBMCs. This CDR3 reads CAISPGEVTGELFF. As DNA, the CDR3 is TGTGCCATCAGTCCGGGGGAGGTCACCGGGGAGCTGTTTTTT.